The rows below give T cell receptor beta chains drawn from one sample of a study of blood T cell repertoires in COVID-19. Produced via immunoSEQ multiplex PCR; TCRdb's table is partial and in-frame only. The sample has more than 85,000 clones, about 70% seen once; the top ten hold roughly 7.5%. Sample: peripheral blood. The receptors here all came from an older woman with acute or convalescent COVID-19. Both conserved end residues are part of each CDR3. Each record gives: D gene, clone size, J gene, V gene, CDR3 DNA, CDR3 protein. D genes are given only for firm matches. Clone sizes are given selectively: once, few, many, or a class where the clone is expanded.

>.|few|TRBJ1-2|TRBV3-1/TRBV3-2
TGTGCCAGCAGCCCCCACCCGGGGGGCCAGGGCCCTAACTATGGCTACACCTTC
CASSPHPGGQGPNYGYTF
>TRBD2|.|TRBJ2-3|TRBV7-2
TGTGCCAGCAGCGGGGGAGGGCCCTTCACAGATACGCAGTATTTT
CASSGGGPFTDTQYF
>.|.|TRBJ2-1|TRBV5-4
TGTGCCAGCAGCTTCCCAGAGGAGGGTAATGAGCAGTTCTTC
CASSFPEEGNEQFF
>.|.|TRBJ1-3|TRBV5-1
TGCGCCAGCAAACCACAGGGATCGGGAAACACCATATATTTT
CASKPQGSGNTIYF
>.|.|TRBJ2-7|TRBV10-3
TGTGCCATCAGTGAGGAAGGACAGCTTGGGATGAAGTACGAGCAGTACTTC
CAISEEGQLGMKYEQYF
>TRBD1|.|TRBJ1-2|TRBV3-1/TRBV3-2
TGTGCCAGCAGCCAAGGGCTAGGGGGCGCCTATGGCTACACCTTC
CASSQGLGGAYGYTF
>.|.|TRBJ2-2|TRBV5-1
TGCGCCAGCGGGCCAAACACCGGGGAGCTGTTTTTT
CASGPNTGELFF
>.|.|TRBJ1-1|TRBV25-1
TGTGCCAGCAAAACCAGTGACAGGAGAGGCACTGAAGCTTTCTTT
CASKTSDRRGTEAFF
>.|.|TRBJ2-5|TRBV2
TGTGCCAGCAGTGATGTTGGGGCGACGCAAGAGACCCAGTACTTC
CASSDVGATQETQYF
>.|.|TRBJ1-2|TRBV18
TGTGCCAGCTCCCCAGACCGGCAGGGCTATGGCTACACCTTC
CASSPDRQGYGYTF
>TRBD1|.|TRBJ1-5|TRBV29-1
TGCAGCGCCGGGGACAGATACAATCAGCCCCAGCATTTT
CSAGDRYNQPQHF
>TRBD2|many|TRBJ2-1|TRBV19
TGTGCCAGTAGTACGAAGCGGGGGGGGCTACATTCCCTCAATGAGCAGTTCTTC
CASSTKRGGLHSLNEQFF
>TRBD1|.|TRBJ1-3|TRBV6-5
TGTGCCAGCAGCCCCGGGACAGCTTCTGGAAACACCATATATTTT
CASSPGTASGNTIYF
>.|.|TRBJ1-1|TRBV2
TGTGCCAGCAGTGAGGCAGGGGTAGCCACTGAAGCTTTCTTT
CASSEAGVATEAFF
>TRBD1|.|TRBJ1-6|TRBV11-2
TGTGCCAGCACCTATTCTCCCGGGACAGGGAATTCACCCCTCCACTTT
CASTYSPGTGNSPLHF
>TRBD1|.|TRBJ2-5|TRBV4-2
TGTGCCAGCAGCCAAGGGCCGGGTACAGGGGGCTTAGAGACCCAGTACTTC
CASSQGPGTGGLETQYF
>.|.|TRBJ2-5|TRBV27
TGTGCCAGCAGTTTATCGTTCAGGGCTCGGGAGACCCAGTACTTC
CASSLSFRARETQYF
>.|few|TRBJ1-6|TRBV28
TGTGCCAGCAGTTTTTATTTTGGGGGCGCAGATAATTCACCCCTCCACTTT
CASSFYFGGADNSPLHF
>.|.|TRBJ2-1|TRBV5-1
TGCGCCAGCAGCTTGGGAGGGGGTCCCAATGAGCAGTTCTTC
CASSLGGGPNEQFF
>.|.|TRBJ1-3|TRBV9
TGTGCCAGCAGCGTATCCCCGGCAGGGCTCTCTGGAAACACCATATATTTT
CASSVSPAGLSGNTIYF
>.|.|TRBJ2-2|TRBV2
TGTGCCAGCTCCATCAGGAACACCGGGGAGCTGTTTTTT
CASSIRNTGELFF
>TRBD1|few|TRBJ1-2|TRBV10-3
TGTGCCATCAGTGAAGGGAACAGGGGCCATGGCTACACCTTC
CAISEGNRGHGYTF
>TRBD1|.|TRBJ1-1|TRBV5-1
TGCGCCAGCAGTCCGACAGGGAGCACTGAAGCTTTCTTT
CASSPTGSTEAFF
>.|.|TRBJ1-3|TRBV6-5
TGTGCCAGCAGTTACTCGGCTGGCTCTGGAAACACCATATATTTT
CASSYSAGSGNTIYF
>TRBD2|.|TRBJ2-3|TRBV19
TGTGCCAGTAGTCTCCGAGCGGGGGGGCCGTCAGATACGCAGTATTTT
CASSLRAGGPSDTQYF
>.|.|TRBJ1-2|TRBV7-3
TGTGCCAGCAGCCCAACATCTGGCCAGGGCTACACCTTC
CASSPTSGQGYTF
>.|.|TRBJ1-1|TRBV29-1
TGCAGCGTCAATGCGGGGACTGAAGCTTTCTTT
CSVNAGTEAFF
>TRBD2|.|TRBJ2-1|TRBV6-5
TGTGCCAGCAGTAGGAGCGGGGCTTCGTACAATGAGCAGTTCTTC
CASSRSGASYNEQFF
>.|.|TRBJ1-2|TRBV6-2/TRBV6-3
TGTGCCAGCAGTTCCCAGGGATATGGCTACACCTTC
CASSSQGYGYTF
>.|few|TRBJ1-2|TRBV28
TGTGCCAGCAGCCCGCCGGGTTTGGCTGGCTACACCTTC
CASSPPGLAGYTF
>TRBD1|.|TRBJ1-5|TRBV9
TGTGCCAGCAGCGTAGGGCCTGACAGGGTCAATCAGCCCCAGCATTTT
CASSVGPDRVNQPQHF
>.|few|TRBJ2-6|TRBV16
TGTGCCAGCAGCCAATCTGGGCACTCTGGGGCCAACGTCCTGACTTTC
CASSQSGHSGANVLTF
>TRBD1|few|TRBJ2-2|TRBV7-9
TGTGCCAGCAGCCGCAGACAGGGGAGTTCCACCGGGGAGCTGTTTTTT
CASSRRQGSSTGELFF
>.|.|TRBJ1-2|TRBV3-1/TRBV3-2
TGTGCCAGCAGCCAAGGACAGGTCTTCTATGGCTACACCTTC
CASSQGQVFYGYTF
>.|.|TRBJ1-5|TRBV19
TGTGCCAGTAGTTTGCGGGGTACCGACAATCAGCCCCAGCATTTT
CASSLRGTDNQPQHF
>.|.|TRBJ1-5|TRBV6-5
TGTGCCAGCAGTCCCACTTTCGATAGCAATCAGCCCCAGCATTTT
CASSPTFDSNQPQHF
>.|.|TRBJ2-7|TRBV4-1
TGCGCCAGCAGCCAAGAGCAGGAAGCCTTCTACGAGCAGTACTTC
CASSQEQEAFYEQYF
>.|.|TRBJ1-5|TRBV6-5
TGTGCCAGTAGGGTGGAAGAGGGAAGCAATCAGCCCCAGCATTTT
CASRVEEGSNQPQHF
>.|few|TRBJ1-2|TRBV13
TGTGCCAGCAGCTTGGTGCAGTCTAACTATGGCTACACCTTC
CASSLVQSNYGYTF
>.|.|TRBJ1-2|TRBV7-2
TGTGCCAGCAGCGCCCTGTGGGGGGAAGGCTACACCTTC
CASSALWGEGYTF
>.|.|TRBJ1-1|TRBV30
TGTGCCTGGAGTGTACAAGTCGTGAACACTGAAGCTTTCTTT
CAWSVQVVNTEAFF
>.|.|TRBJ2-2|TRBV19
TGTGCCAGTACCCAAACTAGCCCCAGCGAGACCGGGGAGCTGTTTTTT
CASTQTSPSETGELFF
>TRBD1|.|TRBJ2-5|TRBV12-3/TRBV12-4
TGTGCCAGCAGTTCCGGGACAGTAGAGACCCAGTACTTC
CASSSGTVETQYF
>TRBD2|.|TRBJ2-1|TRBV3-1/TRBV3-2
TGTGCCAGCAGCCGTCCACTAGCGGGGGGGCCTCGGGAGCAGTTCTTC
CASSRPLAGGPREQFF
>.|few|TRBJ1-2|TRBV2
TGTGCCAGCAGCCTGACAGGTCCCATATATGGCTACACCTTC
CASSLTGPIYGYTF
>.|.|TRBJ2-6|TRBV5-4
TGTGCCAGCAGCCCGGCCAAAGGAGTCTCTGGGGCCAACGTCCTGACTTTC
CASSPAKGVSGANVLTF
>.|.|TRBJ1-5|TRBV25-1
TGTGCCAGCAGTGATTACGGTCAGCCCCAGCATTTT
CASSDYGQPQHF
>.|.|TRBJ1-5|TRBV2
TGTGCCAGCAGTCCCGCAGGTTCTAGCAATCAGCCCCAGCATTTT
CASSPAGSSNQPQHF
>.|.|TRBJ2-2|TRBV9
TGTGCCAGCAGCGTAGCCGGGGGGCCGCTCACCGGGGAGCTGTTTTTT
CASSVAGGPLTGELFF
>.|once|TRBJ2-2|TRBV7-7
TGTGCCAGCAGCCCGCGGTCCGGGACAACCAACACCGGGGAGCTGTTTTTT
CASSPRSGTTNTGELFF
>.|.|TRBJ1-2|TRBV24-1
TGTGCCACCAGTGACCACAGGAAAACGGATGGCTACACCTTC
CATSDHRKTDGYTF
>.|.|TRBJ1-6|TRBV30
TGTGCCTGGAGTGTACCGGGGTTGAGTTCACCCCTCCACTTT
CAWSVPGLSSPLHF
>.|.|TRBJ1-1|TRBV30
TGTGCTATTGGACATTTAGGTCCGGACACTGAAGCTTTCTTT
CAIGHLGPDTEAFF
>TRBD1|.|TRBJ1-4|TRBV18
TGTGCCAGCTCCCAAACCGGGCCGGGACAGGGAGAAAAACTGTTTTTT
CASSQTGPGQGEKLFF
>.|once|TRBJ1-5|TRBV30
TGTGCCTGGAGTGTGGAAGGGGATAATCAGCCCCAGCATTTT
CAWSVEGDNQPQHF
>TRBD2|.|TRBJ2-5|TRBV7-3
TGTGCCAGCAGCTACGGGACTAGCGGGGGGCAAGAGACCCAGTACTTC
CASSYGTSGGQETQYF
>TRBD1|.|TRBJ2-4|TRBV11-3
TGTGCCAGCAGCTTAAGGGACAGGGGTAAGGGCAAAAACATTCAGTACTTC
CASSLRDRGKGKNIQYF